Here is one T cell receptor beta chain with its context. This sample also contains other DNA sequences that code for the same CDR3. Repertoires were generated with immunoSEQ multiplex PCR, while TCRdb's copy carries only in-frame clones and drops some. This repertoire shows tens of thousands of clones, roughly nine tenths found once; its top ten account for roughly 6%. This CDR3 comprises 13 residues. Germline V gives CDR1 SGDLS, CDR2 YYNGEE. Trimming left V 0 bases short and J 6 bases short, with 4 bases between. This sample was taken from a study of control samples from healthy donors and cancer patients.

The TCR was taken from a man between 60 and 70 years old with colorectal cancer. Sequencing was done on a sample of PBMCs. The V gene is TRBV9, the J gene TRBJ1-6; D not certain. The DNA for the CDR3 is TGTGCCAGCAGCGTAGGTTTTAATTCACCCCTCCACTTT. This gives the protein CASSVGFNSPLHF.